The 9 T cell receptor beta chains below were found in one sample sequenced in a study of PD-L1 blockade in urothelial cancer. TCRdb keeps only in-frame clones here, not all; method: immunoSEQ multiplex PCR. The sample has over 100,000 clones, about four fifths seen once; the top ten hold 3.2%. Documented time point: pretreatment peripheral blood. The sequences come from PBMCs, collected around atezolizumab (anti-PD-L1) treatment. These receptors all come from a man aged 45 to 65 with urothelial cancer.

The chain links TRBV5-4 to TRBJ2-3; TRBD2 aligns across 8 bases. Germline V gene lookup returns CDR1 SGHNT and CDR2 YYREEE (reference sequence). The J segment lost 5 bases and the V segment lost 3 bases, leaving 5 bases of the junction unmatched. This CDR3 comprises 14 residues. This CDR3 is CASSSLADQDTQYF. The CDR3 DNA is TGTGCCAGCAGCTCACTAGCGGACCAAGATACGCAGTATTTT.

V and J are TRBV6-1 and TRBJ1-2; no clear D. The CDR3 runs to 11 residues. Germline V CDR1 and CDR2: MNHNS, SASEGT. V was cut by 9 bases and J by 3 bases, with 8 bases left in between. This CDR3 is CASRRDYGYTF. The CDR3 DNA is TGTGCCAGTAGGAGGGACTATGGCTACACCTTC.

This chain uses TRBV27 with TRBJ1-5, with unresolved D. V lost 5 bases to trimming and J lost 9 bases, with 14 bases between them. The CDR3 loop spans 13 amino acids. CDR1 is MNHEY, CDR2 SMNVEV, per germline (reference sequence). The CDR3 spells CASSGAGFSPQHF. The CDR3 DNA is TGTGCCAGCAGTGGCGCGGGGTTTTCGCCCCAGCATTTT.

The CDR3 sequence is CASSYSGSYGYTF. The DNA of the CDR3 is TGTGCCAGCAGTTACTCGGGCAGCTATGGCTACACCTTC. V gene TRBV6-5 combines with J gene TRBJ1-2, with D hard to call. The CDR3 loop spans 13 amino acids. The germline V gene has CDR1 MNHEY and CDR2 SVGAGI. Trimming cost V 0 bases and J 4 bases, with 6 bases left between them.

Only one count was recorded for this clone. Written as DNA, the CDR3 is TGTGCCAGCAGTCGACCGGGACAGGGGTCCTACGAGCAGTACTTC. Protein product: CASSRPGQGSYEQYF. The chain joins TRBV6-1 to TRBJ2-7; 10 bases are a match to TRBD1. The CDR3 extends over 15 amino acids. V was clipped by 5 bases and J by 1 base; unmatched bases: 5. Per the germline V gene, CDR1 is MNHNS and CDR2 is SASEGT.

The V and J genes are TRBV10-3 and TRBJ2-3; no firm D call. V lost 2 bases and J lost 2, with 2 bases in between. This CDR3 spans 12 amino acids. Germline CDR1 and CDR2: ENHRY and SYGVKD. The chain's CDR3 is CAISELTDTQYF. The CDR3 DNA reads TGTGCCATCAGTGAGCTCACAGATACGCAGTATTTT.

This rearrangement joins TRBV10-3 to TRBJ1-1; 10 nucleotides match TRBD1. The V and J ends lost 3 bases and 4 bases, in that order; junction bases with no gene match: 2. The germline V gene encodes CDR1 ENHRY and CDR2 SYGVKD. This CDR3 spans 14 amino acids. CDR3 loop: CAISDRTGGTEAFF. The CDR3 DNA follows: TGTGCCATCAGTGACAGGACAGGGGGCACTGAAGCTTTCTTT.

Here the CDR3 DNA reads TGTGCCAGCAGGATGACAGGATACTATGGCTACACCTTC. Protein sequence: CASRMTGYYGYTF. The rearrangement joins TRBV2 to TRBJ1-2; tentative D call: TRBD1 (6 bases). The V gene lost 6 bases and the J gene lost 3 bases, with 11 bases spanning the gap. The CDR3 spans 13 residues. Looked up from germline, CDR1 is SNHLY and CDR2 is FYNNEI.

The CDR3 is CASTKRGLAVYNEQFF. The CDR3 DNA is TGTGCCAGCACCAAACGTGGCCTAGCGGTATACAATGAGCAGTTCTTC. The V gene is TRBV6-6, the J gene TRBJ2-1, with 7 positions matching TRBD2. CDR3 length equals 16 residues. J was trimmed by 4 bases and V by 7 bases; bases with no gene match: 13. CDR1 is MNHNY and CDR2 is SVGAGI in the germline V gene (reference sequence).